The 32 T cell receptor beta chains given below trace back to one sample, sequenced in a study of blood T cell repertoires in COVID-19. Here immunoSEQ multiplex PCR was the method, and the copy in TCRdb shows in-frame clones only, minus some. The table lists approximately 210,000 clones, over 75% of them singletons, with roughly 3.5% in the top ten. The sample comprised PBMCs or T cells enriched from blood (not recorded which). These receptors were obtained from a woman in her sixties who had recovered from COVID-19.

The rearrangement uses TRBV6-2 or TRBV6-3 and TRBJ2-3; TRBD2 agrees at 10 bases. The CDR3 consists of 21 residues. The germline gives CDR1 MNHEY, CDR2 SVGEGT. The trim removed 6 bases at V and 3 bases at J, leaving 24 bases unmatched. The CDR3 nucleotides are TGTGCCAGCAGCTATCCAGGGGTAAAGAGCGGGGGGGCCGTTGGGACAGATACGCAGTATTTT. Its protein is CASSYPGVKSGGAVGTDTQYF.

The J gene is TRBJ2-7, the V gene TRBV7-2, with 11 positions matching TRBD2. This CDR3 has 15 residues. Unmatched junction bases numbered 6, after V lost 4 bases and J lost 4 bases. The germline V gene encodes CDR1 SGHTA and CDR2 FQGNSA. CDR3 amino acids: CASSSLAGASYEQYF. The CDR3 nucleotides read TGTGCCAGCAGCTCACTAGCGGGGGCCTCTTACGAGCAGTACTTC.

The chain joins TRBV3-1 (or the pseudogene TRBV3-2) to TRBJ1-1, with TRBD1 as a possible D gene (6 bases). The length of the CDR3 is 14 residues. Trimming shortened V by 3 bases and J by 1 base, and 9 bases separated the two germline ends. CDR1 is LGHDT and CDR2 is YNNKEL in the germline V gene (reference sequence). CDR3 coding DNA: TGTGCCAGCAGCCACCTAGGGGGGAACACTGAAGCTTTCTTT. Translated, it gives CASSHLGGNTEAFF.

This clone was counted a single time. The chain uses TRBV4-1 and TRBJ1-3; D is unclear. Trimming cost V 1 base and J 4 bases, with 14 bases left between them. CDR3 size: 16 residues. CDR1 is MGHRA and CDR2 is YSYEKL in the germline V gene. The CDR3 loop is CASSQGPRTQGNTIYF. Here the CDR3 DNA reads TGCGCCAGCAGCCAAGGGCCCCGAACCCAGGGAAACACCATATATTTT.

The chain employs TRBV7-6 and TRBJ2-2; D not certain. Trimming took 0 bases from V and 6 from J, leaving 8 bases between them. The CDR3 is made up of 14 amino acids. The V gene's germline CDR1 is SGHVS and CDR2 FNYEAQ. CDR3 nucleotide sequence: TGTGCCAGCAGCTTAGCGGTCAGGTCCGGGGAGCTGTTTTTT. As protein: CASSLAVRSGELFF. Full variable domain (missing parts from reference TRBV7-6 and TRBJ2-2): GAGVSQSPRYKVTKRGQDVALRCDPISGHVSLYWYRQALGQGPEFLTYFNYEAQQDKSGLPNDRFSAERPEGSISTLTIQRTEQRDSAMYRCASSLAVRSGELFFGEGSRLTVL.

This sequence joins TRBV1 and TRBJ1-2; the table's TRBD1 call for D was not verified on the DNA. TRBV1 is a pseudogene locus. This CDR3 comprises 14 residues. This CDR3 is CTSSPGQGIHGYTF. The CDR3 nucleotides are TGCACCAGCAGCCCCGGGCAGGGGATACATGGCTACACCTTC.

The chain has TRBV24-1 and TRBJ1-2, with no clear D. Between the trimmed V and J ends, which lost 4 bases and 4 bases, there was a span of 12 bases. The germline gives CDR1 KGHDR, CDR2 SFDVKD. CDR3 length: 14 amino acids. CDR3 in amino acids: CATSDTPVSYGYTF. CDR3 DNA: TGTGCCACCAGTGACACCCCCGTTAGCTATGGCTACACCTTC.

The CDR3 protein is CASSQDSLAGGWEQFF. In DNA form, the CDR3 reads TGTGCCAGCAGCCAAGATAGTCTAGCGGGAGGTTGGGAGCAGTTCTTC. This sequence joins TRBV4-2 and TRBJ2-1; 11 nucleotides agree with TRBD2. CDR3 length equals 16 residues. V shed 0 bases, J shed 10 bases, and the junction held 8 bases outside the gene matches. Looked up from germline, CDR1 is LGHNA and CDR2 is YNFKEQ.

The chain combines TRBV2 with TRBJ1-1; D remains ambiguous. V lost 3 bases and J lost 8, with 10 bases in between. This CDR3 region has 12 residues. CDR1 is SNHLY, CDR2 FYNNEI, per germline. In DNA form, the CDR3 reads TGTGCCAGCAGTGACCCCACTATAGAAGCTTTCTTT. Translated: CASSDPTIEAFF.

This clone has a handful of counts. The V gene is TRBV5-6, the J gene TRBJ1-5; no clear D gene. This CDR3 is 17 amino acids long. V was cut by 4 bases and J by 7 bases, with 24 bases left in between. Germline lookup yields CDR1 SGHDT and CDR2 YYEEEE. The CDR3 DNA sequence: TGTGCCAGCAGCAGATCGCTCGGGGAGGATTCGCGGCAGCCCCAGCATTTT. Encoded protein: CASSRSLGEDSRQPQHF.

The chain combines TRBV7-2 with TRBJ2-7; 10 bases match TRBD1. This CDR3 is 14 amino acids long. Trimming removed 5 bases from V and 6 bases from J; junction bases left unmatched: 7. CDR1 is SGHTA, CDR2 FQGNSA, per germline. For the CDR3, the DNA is TGTGCCAGCAGCGCCTCCGGGACAGGGGTCGAGCAGTACTTC. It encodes CASSASGTGVEQYF.

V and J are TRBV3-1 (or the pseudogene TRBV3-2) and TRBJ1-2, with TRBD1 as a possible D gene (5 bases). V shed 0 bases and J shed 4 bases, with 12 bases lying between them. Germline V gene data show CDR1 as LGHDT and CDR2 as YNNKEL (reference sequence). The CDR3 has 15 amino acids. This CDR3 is CASSQEAGWGYGYTF. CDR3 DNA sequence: TGTGCCAGCAGCCAAGAAGCAGGGTGGGGCTATGGCTACACCTTC.

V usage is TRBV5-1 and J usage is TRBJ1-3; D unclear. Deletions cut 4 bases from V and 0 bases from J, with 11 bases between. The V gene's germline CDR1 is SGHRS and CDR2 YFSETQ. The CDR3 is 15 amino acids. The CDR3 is CASSLAGVSGNTIYF. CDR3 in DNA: TGCGCCAGCAGCCTAGCAGGCGTCTCTGGAAACACCATATATTTT.

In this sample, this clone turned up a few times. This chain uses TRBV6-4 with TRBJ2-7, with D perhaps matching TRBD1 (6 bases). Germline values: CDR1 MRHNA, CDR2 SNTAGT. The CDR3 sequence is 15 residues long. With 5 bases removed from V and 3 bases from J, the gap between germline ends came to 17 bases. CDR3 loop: CASSRGGHRLYEQYF. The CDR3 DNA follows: TGTGCCAGCAGTCGTGGGGGACACCGCCTCTACGAGCAGTACTTC.

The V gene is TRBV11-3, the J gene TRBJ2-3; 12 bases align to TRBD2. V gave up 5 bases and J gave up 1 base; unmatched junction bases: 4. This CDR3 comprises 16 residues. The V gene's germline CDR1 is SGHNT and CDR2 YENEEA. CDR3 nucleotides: TGTGCCAGCAGCCGGGGGACTAGCGGGCGCACAGATACGCAGTATTTT. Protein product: CASSRGTSGRTDTQYF.

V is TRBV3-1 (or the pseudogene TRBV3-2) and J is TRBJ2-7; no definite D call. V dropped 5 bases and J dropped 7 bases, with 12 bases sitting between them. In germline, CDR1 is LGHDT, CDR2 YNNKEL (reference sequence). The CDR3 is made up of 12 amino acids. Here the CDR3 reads CASSKESGEQYF. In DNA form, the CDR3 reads TGTGCCAGCAGCAAGGAGAGTGGAGAGCAGTACTTC.

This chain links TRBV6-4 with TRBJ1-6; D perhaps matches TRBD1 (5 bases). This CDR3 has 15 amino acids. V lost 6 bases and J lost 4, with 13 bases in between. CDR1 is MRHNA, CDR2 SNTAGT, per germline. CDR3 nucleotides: TGTGCCAGCAGCCCCTCAGGGAGGTATAATTCACCCCTCCACTTT. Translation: CASSPSGRYNSPLHF.

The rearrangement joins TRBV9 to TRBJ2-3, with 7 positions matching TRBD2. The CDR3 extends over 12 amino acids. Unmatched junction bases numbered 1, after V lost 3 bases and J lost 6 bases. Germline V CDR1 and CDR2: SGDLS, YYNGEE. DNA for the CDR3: TGTGCCAGCAGCGCCGGGGGGGATACGCAGTATTTT. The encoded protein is CASSAGGDTQYF. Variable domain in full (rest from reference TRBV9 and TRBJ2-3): DSGVTQTPKHLITATGQRVTLRCSPRSGDLSVYWYQQSLDQGLQFLIQYYNGEERAKGNILERFSAQQFPDLHSELNLSSLELGDSALYFCASSAGGDTQYFGPGTRLTVL.

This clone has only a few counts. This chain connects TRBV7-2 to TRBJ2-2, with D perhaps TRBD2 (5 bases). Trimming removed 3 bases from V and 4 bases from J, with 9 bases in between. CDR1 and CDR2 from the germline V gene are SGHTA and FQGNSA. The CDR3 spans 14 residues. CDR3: CASSLVSVTGELFF. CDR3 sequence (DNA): TGTGCCAGCAGCTTGGTTAGCGTCACCGGGGAGCTGTTTTTT.

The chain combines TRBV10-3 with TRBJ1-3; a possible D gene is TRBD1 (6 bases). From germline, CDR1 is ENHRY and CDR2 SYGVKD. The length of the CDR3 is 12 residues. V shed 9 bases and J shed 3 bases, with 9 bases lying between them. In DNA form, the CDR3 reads TGTGCCATACCAGGGGTTGGAAACACCATATATTTT. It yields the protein CAIPGVGNTIYF.

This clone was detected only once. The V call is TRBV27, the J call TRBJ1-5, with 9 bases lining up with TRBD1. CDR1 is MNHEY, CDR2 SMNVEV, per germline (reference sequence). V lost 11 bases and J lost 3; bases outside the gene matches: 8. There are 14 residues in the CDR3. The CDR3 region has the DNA TGTGCCGCGGGGGACAGGGTGAACAATCAGCCCCAGCATTTT. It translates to CAAGDRVNNQPQHF.

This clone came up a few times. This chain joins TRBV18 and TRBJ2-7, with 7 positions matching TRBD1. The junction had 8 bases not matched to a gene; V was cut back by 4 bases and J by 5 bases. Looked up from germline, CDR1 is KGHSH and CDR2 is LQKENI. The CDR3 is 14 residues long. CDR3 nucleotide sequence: TGTGCCAGCTCACTTACAACAGGGGTCCACGAGCAGTACTTC. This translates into CASSLTTGVHEQYF.

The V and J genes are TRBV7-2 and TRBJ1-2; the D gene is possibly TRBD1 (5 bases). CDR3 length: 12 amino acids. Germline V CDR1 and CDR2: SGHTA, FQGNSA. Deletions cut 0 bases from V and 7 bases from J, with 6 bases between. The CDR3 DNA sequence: TGTGCCAGCAGCTTAGCCAGGGTTGGCTACACCTTC. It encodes CASSLARVGYTF.

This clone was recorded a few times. CDR3 sequence reads: CASSRGGHLTDTQYF. The CDR3 DNA reads as TGTGCCAGTAGTCGGGGGGGGCACCTCACAGATACGCAGTATTTT. The chain joins TRBV19 to TRBJ2-3; 8 bases agree with TRBD2. The V gene's germline CDR1 is LNHDA and CDR2 SQIVND (reference sequence). The CDR3 totals 15 residues. Trimming took 5 bases from V and 2 from J; bases not matched to a gene: 6.

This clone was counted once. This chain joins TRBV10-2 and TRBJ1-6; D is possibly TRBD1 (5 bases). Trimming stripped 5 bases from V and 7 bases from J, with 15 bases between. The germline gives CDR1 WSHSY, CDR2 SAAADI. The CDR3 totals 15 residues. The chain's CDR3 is CASSSTREGNSPLHF. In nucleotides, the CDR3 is TGCGCCAGCAGTTCTACCAGGGAGGGCAATTCACCCCTCCACTTT.

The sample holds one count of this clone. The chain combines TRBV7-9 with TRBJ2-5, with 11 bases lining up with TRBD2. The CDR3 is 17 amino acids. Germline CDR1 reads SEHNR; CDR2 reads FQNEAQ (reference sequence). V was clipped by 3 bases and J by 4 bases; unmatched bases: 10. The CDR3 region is CASSFSYSGGARETQYF. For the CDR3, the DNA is TGTGCCAGCAGCTTTTCCTATAGCGGGGGGGCGAGAGAGACCCAGTACTTC.

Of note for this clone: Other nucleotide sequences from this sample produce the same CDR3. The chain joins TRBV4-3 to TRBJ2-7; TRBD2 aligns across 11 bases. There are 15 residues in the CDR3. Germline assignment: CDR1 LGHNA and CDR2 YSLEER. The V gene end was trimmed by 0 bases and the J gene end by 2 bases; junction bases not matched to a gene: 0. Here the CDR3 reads CASSQELAGAYEQYF. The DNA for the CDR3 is TGCGCCAGCAGCCAAGAACTAGCGGGAGCCTACGAGCAGTACTTC.

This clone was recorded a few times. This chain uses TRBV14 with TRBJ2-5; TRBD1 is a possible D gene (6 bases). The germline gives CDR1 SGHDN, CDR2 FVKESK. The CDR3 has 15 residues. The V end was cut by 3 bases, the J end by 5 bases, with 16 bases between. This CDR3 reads CASSQDLQGLETQYF. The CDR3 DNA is TGTGCCAGCAGCCAGGACTTACAGGGTTTGGAGACCCAGTACTTC.

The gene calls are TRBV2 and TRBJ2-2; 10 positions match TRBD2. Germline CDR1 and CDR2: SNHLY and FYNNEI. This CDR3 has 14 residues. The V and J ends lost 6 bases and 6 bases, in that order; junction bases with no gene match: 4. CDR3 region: CASRPGLASGELFF. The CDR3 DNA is TGTGCCAGCAGACCGGGACTAGCGTCCGGGGAGCTGTTTTTT.

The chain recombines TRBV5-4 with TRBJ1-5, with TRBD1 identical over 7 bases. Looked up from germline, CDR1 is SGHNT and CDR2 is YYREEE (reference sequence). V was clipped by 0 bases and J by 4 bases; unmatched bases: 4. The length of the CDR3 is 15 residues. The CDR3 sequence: CASSLDRGRNQPQHF. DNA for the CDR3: TGTGCCAGCAGCTTGGACAGGGGCCGGAATCAGCCCCAGCATTTT.

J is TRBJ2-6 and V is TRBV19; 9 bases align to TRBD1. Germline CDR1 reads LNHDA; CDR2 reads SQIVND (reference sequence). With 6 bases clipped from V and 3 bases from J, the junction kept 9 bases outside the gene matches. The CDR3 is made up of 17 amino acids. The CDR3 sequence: CASRQQGAPDGANVLTF. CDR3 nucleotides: TGTGCCAGTAGGCAACAGGGGGCGCCGGATGGGGCCAACGTCCTGACTTTC. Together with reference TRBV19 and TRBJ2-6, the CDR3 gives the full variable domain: DGGITQSPKYLFRKEGQNVTLSCEQNLNHDAMYWYRQDPGQGLRLIYYSQIVNDFQKGDIAEGYSVSREKKESFPLTVTSAQKNPTAFYLCASRQQGAPDGANVLTFGAGSRLTVL.

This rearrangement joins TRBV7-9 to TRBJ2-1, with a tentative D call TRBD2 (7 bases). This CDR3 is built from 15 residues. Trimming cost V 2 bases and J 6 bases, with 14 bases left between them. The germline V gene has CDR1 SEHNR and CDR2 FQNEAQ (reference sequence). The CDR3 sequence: CASSLTWGGGNEQFF. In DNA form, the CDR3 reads TGTGCCAGCAGCTTAACCTGGGGAGGGGGCAATGAGCAGTTCTTC.